Below, 14 T cell receptor beta chains from the same sample are listed, as sequenced in a study of T cell responses to AZD1222 COVID-19 vaccine. The method was immunoSEQ multiplex PCR; TCRdb's version includes in-frame clones alone and lacks a portion of them. The profile shows tens of thousands of clones, approximately 85% of them singletons. Sample: peripheral blood, taken on day 0 of AZD1222 vaccination. The receptors stem from an adult in good health.

The gene calls are TRBV4-1 and TRBJ1-2; D possibly corresponds to TRBD1 (6 bases). V was shortened by 1 base and J by 6 bases, with 12 bases between the two germline ends. Germline V CDR1 and CDR2: MGHRA, YSYEKL. The CDR3 runs to 14 residues. The CDR3: CASSQVGAGNGYTF. DNA for the CDR3: TGCGCCAGCAGCCAAGTGGGGGCAGGAAATGGCTACACCTTC.

V is TRBV3-1 (or the pseudogene TRBV3-2) and J is TRBJ2-7; TRBD1 is a possible D gene (6 bases). The V gene lost 0 bases and the J gene lost 7 bases, with 13 bases spanning the gap. Germline assignment: CDR1 LGHDT and CDR2 YNNKEL (reference sequence). There are 14 residues in the CDR3. The CDR3 bases are TGTGCCAGCAGCCAAGAAAACAGGGTTGGAGAGCAGTACTTC. The encoded protein is CASSQENRVGEQYF.

The gene calls are TRBV9 and TRBJ1-1; D uncertain. Trimming took 3 bases from V and 1 from J, leaving 10 bases between them. Germline V CDR1 and CDR2: SGDLS, YYNGEE. The length of the CDR3 is 14 residues. CDR3 region: CASSARTQNTEAFF. The CDR3 nucleotides read TGTGCCAGCAGCGCCCGAACACAGAACACTGAAGCTTTCTTT.

The chain couples TRBV15 to TRBJ1-5, with TRBD1 as a possible D gene (5 bases). The CDR3 consists of 14 residues. The germline V gene encodes CDR1 LNHNV and CDR2 YYDKDF (reference sequence). The ends were cut back, 6 bases at V and 3 bases at J, with 12 bases in the middle. CDR3 nucleotides: TGTGCCACCAGTCAGAGGACACTCAATCAGCCCCAGCATTTT. Translating it yields CATSQRTLNQPQHF.

This rearrangement joins TRBV4-2 to TRBJ2-7, with D hard to call. V was shortened by 4 bases and J by 4 bases, with 11 bases between the two germline ends. The germline CDR1 and CDR2 sequences are LGHNA and YNFKEQ. The CDR3 is 13 residues long. The CDR3 here is CASSPTTDYEQYF. Written as DNA, the CDR3 is TGTGCCAGCAGCCCAACGACTGATTACGAGCAGTACTTC.

The rearrangement joins TRBV27 to TRBJ2-7; the D gene is possibly TRBD1 (6 bases). The CDR3 has 14 residues. V was shortened by 5 bases and J by 0 bases, with 11 bases between the two germline ends. Germline CDR1 reads MNHEY; CDR2 reads SMNVEV (reference sequence). The CDR3 here is CASSITGSSYEQYF. The CDR3 DNA is TGTGCCAGCAGTATTACAGGGAGCTCCTACGAGCAGTACTTC.

The chain carries TRBV7-8 and TRBJ2-7; maybe TRBD1 (5 bases). Trimming took 6 bases from V and 5 from J, leaving 17 bases between them. The CDR3 sequence is 14 residues long. Per the germline V gene, CDR1 is SGHVS and CDR2 is FQNEAQ. The CDR3 is CASSFVDSINEQYF. DNA of the CDR3: TGTGCCAGCAGTTTCGTTGACAGTATAAACGAGCAGTACTTC.

The chain recombines TRBV5-4 with TRBJ1-4; D gene unclear. V lost 3 bases, J lost 2 bases, and 8 bases lay in between. The CDR3 is 14 amino acids. The germline V gene encodes CDR1 SGHNT and CDR2 YYREEE (reference sequence). The CDR3 reads CASSSVGTNEKLFF. DNA for the CDR3: TGTGCCAGCAGCTCCGTAGGGACTAATGAAAAACTGTTTTTT. Combining the CDR3 with reference TRBV5-4 and TRBJ1-4 gives the whole variable domain ETGVTQSPTHLIKTRGQQVTLRCSSQSGHNTVSWYQQALGQGPQFIFQYYREEENGRGNFPPRFSGLQFPNYSSELNVNALELDDSALYLCASSSVGTNEKLFFGSGTQLSVL.

This chain uses TRBV30 with TRBJ1-3; D perhaps matches TRBD1 (5 bases). V lost 2 bases to trimming and J lost 2 bases, with 16 bases between them. Germline V gene lookup returns CDR1 GTSNPN and CDR2 SVGIG (reference sequence). The length of the CDR3 is 16 residues. Written as DNA, the CDR3 is TGTGCCTGGAGTATCTTTCAGGGTATAGCTGGAAACACCATATATTTT. As protein: CAWSIFQGIAGNTIYF.

This clone was counted once. The sample holds other DNA sequences that translate to the same CDR3. This rearrangement joins TRBV27 to TRBJ1-1, with a weak D call TRBD1 (5 bases). V was cut by 0 bases and J by 1 base, with 9 bases left in between. Looked up from germline, CDR1 is MNHEY and CDR2 is SMNVEV (reference sequence). The CDR3 is made up of 15 amino acids. The CDR3 coding sequence is TGTGCCAGCAGTTTATCTGGGACCGGGAACACTGAAGCTTTCTTT. It is translated as CASSLSGTGNTEAFF.

The chain combines TRBV6-1 with TRBJ2-1; no definite D call. This CDR3 is built from 16 residues. Between the trimmed V and J ends, which lost 4 bases and 0 bases, there was a span of 13 bases. Germline loops: CDR1 MNHNS, CDR2 SASEGT. CDR3: CASSVSLFGSYNEQFF. The CDR3 region has the DNA TGTGCCAGCAGTGTATCCCTATTTGGCTCCTACAATGAGCAGTTCTTC.

This rearrangement joins TRBV6-5 to TRBJ2-1; possible D gene TRBD2, 5 bases. V was cut by 0 bases and J by 6 bases, with 15 bases left in between. This CDR3 contains 16 residues. Germline V gene sequence: CDR1 MNHEY, CDR2 SVGAGI. CDR3 in DNA: TGTGCCAGCAGTTACTCAGTTATACCGGGATTCAATGAGCAGTTCTTC. This sequence encodes CASSYSVIPGFNEQFF.

V gene TRBV11-2 combines with J gene TRBJ2-2; maybe TRBD1 (6 bases). The germline CDR1 and CDR2 sequences are SGHAT and FQNNGV. V was shortened by 3 bases and J by 0 bases, with 20 bases between the two germline ends. There are 19 residues in the CDR3. This chain's CDR3 is CASSFRDIRTGANTGELFF. In nucleotides, the CDR3 is TGTGCCAGCAGCTTTCGGGACATCAGGACGGGCGCGAACACCGGGGAGCTGTTTTTT.

The V gene is TRBV9, the J gene TRBJ2-5; TRBD2 matches 8 bases. The CDR3 totals 15 residues. Germline CDR1 SGDLS, CDR2 YYNGEE. With V trimmed by 1 base and J by 4 bases, 6 bases remained unmatched. The CDR3 protein is CASSVNRGGRETQYF. CDR3 nucleotide sequence: TGTGCCAGCAGCGTAAATCGGGGGGGGCGAGAGACCCAGTACTTC.